The 12 T cell receptor beta chains reported below all come from one sample, sequenced in a study of T cells in Graves' hyperthyroidism and ophthalmopathy. Amplification of TCR beta CDR3 regions was performed using RNA transcripts as template. Initially, a first-round RT-PCR of the TCR CDR3 employed the HTBI primer set. One entry per CDR3 protein results from TCRdb running MiXCR on the multiplex PCR reads. The table records about 360,000 distinct CDR3 sequences, roughly 13% of them present only once. The sequencing input was blood. The source is a young woman with Graves' hyperthyroidism.

This clonotype came up many times. The chain has TRBV10-1 and TRBJ2-5, with unresolved D. From germline, CDR1 is WNHNN and CDR2 SYGVQD (reference sequence). With 3 bases removed from V and 5 bases from J, the gap between germline ends came to 13 bases. The CDR3 consists of 14 residues. CDR3 protein: CASSESPRGETQYF. The CDR3 DNA is TGCGCCAGCAGTGAATCCCCCAGAGGCGAGACCCAGTACTTC.

V gene TRBV20-1 combines with J gene TRBJ2-7; 10 bases fit TRBD1. CDR3 size: 13 residues. Germline CDR1 and CDR2: DFQATT and SNEGSKA (reference sequence). In nucleotides, the CDR3 is TGCAGCGCGAGGGACAGGGGTGACTACGAGCAGTACTTC. Protein: CSARDRGDYEQYF.

This clonotype was found many times. The CDR3 DNA sequence: TGTGCCAGTAGTATGGCGGTCAGCTCCTACAATGAGCAGTTCTTC. Translating it yields CASSMAVSSYNEQFF. This rearrangement joins TRBV19 to TRBJ2-1; D remains unclear. The CDR3 is 15 amino acids. Germline values: CDR1 LNHDA, CDR2 SQIVND (reference sequence). V shed 3 bases and J shed 0 bases, with 9 bases lying between them.

This clonotype was recorded at least ten times. The chain is built from TRBV11-2 and TRBJ2-7, with D possibly matching TRBD1 (6 bases). CDR1 and CDR2 (germline): SGHAT, FQNNGV. The CDR3 spans 18 residues. V was pared by 5 bases and J by 0 bases, with 23 bases between. CDR3 bases: TGTGCCAGCAGCCCCGTAAACAGGGTAGGAAGGTCCTCCTACGAGCAGTACTTC. Encoded protein: CASSPVNRVGRSSYEQYF. Using reference TRBV11-2 and TRBJ2-7 for the parts outside the CDR3, the full variable domain is EAGVAQSPRYKIIEKRQSVAFWCNPISGHATLYWYQQILGQGPKLLIQFQNNGVVDDSQLPKDRFSAERLKGVDSTLKIQPAKLEDSAVYLCASSPVNRVGRSSYEQYFGPGTRLTVT.

The chain uses TRBV5-1 and TRBJ2-1, with 9 positions matching TRBD2. Germline CDR1 SGHRS, CDR2 YFSETQ. V shed 3 bases, J shed 15 bases, and the junction held 16 bases outside the gene matches. The CDR3 has 15 residues. DNA of the CDR3: TGCGCCAGCAGCTCTAACCCAACTAGCGGGTCTGTTGCGTTCTTC. This codes for CASSSNPTSGSVAFF. Filled out from reference TRBV5-1 and TRBJ2-1, the complete variable domain reads KAGVTQTPRYLIKTRGQQVTLSCSPISGHRSVSWYQQTPGQGLQFLFEYFSETQRNKGNFPGRFSGRQFSNSRSEMNVSTLELGDSALYLCASSSNPTSGSVAFFGPGTRLTVL.

The chain joins TRBV10-3 to TRBJ1-3; D gene ambiguous. The germline gives CDR1 ENHRY, CDR2 SYGVKD. The V end lost 10 bases, the J end lost 0 bases, and 19 bases lay between the germline ends. The CDR3 runs to 16 residues. CDR3 residues: CATLAPDGDSGNTIYF. CDR3 DNA sequence: TGTGCCACCCTTGCTCCAGACGGCGACTCTGGAAACACCATATATTTT.

The gene calls are TRBV7-3 and TRBJ2-2; D may match TRBD1 or TRBD2 (6 bases each). Germline V gene data show CDR1 as SGHTA and CDR2 as FQGTGA. CDR3 length: 16 residues. Trimming removed 5 bases at V and 3 bases at J, with 16 bases between. The DNA of the CDR3 is TGTGCCAGCAGCCAATACTACGGGGGCTACACCGGGGAGCTGTTTTTT. It codes for CASSQYYGGYTGELFF.

In this sample, this clonotype turned up many times. J is TRBJ2-5 and V is TRBV18; weak D call: TRBD2 (6 bases). With 3 bases removed from V and 4 bases from J, the gap between germline ends came to 12 bases. This CDR3 spans 14 amino acids. Per the germline V gene, CDR1 is KGHSH and CDR2 is LQKENI. Here the CDR3 DNA reads TGTGCCAGCTCACCCCTCGGGGGAGTAGAGACCCAGTACTTC. The encoded protein is CASSPLGGVETQYF.

This clonotype was observed a handful of times. The chain links TRBV20-1 to TRBJ1-5, with D tentatively TRBD1 (5 bases). The CDR3 is made up of 13 amino acids. Germline lookup yields CDR1 DFQATT and CDR2 SNEGSKA (reference sequence). Trimming removed 6 bases from V and 6 bases from J, with 15 bases in between. This CDR3 is CSAGTGERQPQHF. The CDR3 region has the DNA TGCAGTGCGGGGACGGGGGAACGTCAGCCCCAGCATTTT.

Details on this clonotype: A much more abundant neighbour one base away suggests this may be a read error. The V and J genes are TRBV12-3 or TRBV12-4 and TRBJ1-2, with no clear D. V lost 5 bases, J lost 6 bases, and 16 bases lay in between. This CDR3 contains 14 residues. The CDR3 sequence is CASSPTPANDGYTF. In DNA, the CDR3 is TGTGCCAGCAGTCCGACCCCCGCGAACGATGGCTACACCTTC.

The table lists this clonotype with many counts. The V gene is TRBV6-1, the J gene TRBJ1-5; the D is unclear. CDR1 MNHNS and CDR2 SASEGT come from the germline V gene. This CDR3 is built from 14 residues. V lost 10 bases, J lost 4 bases, and 17 bases lay in between. The CDR3 region has the DNA TGTGCCACCATCCGGGGTATTGGTAATCAGCCCCAGCATTTT. It codes for CATIRGIGNQPQHF.

This sequence joins TRBV6-1 and TRBJ2-2, with a tentative D call TRBD2 (6 bases). The CDR3 runs 16 residues. Looked up from germline, CDR1 is MNHNS and CDR2 is SASEGT. With 5 bases removed from V and 5 bases from J, the gap between germline ends came to 18 bases. CDR3 in amino acids: CASSPGTSPGTGELFF. CDR3 sequence (DNA): TGTGCCAGCAGTCCGGGGACTTCCCCGGGGACCGGGGAGCTGTTTTTT.